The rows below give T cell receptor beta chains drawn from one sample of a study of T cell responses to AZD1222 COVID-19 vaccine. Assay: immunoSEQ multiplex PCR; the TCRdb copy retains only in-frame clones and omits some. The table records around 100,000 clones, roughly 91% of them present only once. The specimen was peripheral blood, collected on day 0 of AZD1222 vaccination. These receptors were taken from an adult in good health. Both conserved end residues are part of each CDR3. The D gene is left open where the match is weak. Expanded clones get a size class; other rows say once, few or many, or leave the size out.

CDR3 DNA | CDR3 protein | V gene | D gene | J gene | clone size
TGTGCCTTGGCCGGACAGAGCTCCTATAATTCACCCCTCCACTTT | CALAGQSSYNSPLHF | TRBV30 | NA | TRBJ1-6 | NA
TGTGCCAGCAGTACCCAGGGGGCATTGCAGTTCTTC | CASSTQGALQFF | TRBV6-5 | TRBD1 | TRBJ2-1 | NA
TGTGCCAGCAGAGTACGGGGTTCTAGTGAGCAGTTCTTC | CASRVRGSSEQFF | TRBV2 | NA | TRBJ2-1 | NA
TGTGCCTGGAGTGTAGCGGGGCCTGATACGCAGTATTTT | CAWSVAGPDTQYF | TRBV30 | TRBD2 | TRBJ2-3 | NA
TGTGCCAGCAGCTTAGCCAACTCCTACGAGCAGTACTTC | CASSLANSYEQYF | TRBV7-2 | NA | TRBJ2-7 | NA
TGCGCCAGCAGCGCCGACACGATAGTTTACAATGAGCAGTTCTTC | CASSADTIVYNEQFF | TRBV5-1 | NA | TRBJ2-1 | NA
TGTGCCAGCAGACGAGGAGTGAACACTGAAGCTTTCTTT | CASRRGVNTEAFF | TRBV3-1/TRBV3-2 | NA | TRBJ1-1 | NA
TGTGCCAGCAGGGGCGGAGGTAGCGGGAGCTACGGGCAGTACTTC | CASRGGGSGSYGQYF | TRBV6-5 | TRBD2 | TRBJ2-7 | NA
TGCGCCAGCAGCTCACCCCCGGGACAGGGTTCCTACGAGCAGTACTTC | CASSSPPGQGSYEQYF | TRBV5-1 | TRBD1 | TRBJ2-7 | NA
TGCAGCGACCTGAGCTCCTACAATGAGCAGTTCTTC | CSDLSSYNEQFF | TRBV29-1 | NA | TRBJ2-1 | once
TGTGCCAGCAGCTTACGTCCGTCTACGAACACTGAAGCTTTCTTT | CASSLRPSTNTEAFF | TRBV7-3 | NA | TRBJ1-1 | NA
TGCGGAACGGGGAAAACTACCTACAATGAGCAGTTCTTC | CGTGKTTYNEQFF | TRBV29-1 | NA | TRBJ2-1 | NA
TGTGCCAGCAGACATACAGGGGGGTGGAATGAAAAACTGTTTTTT | CASRHTGGWNEKLFF | TRBV27 | TRBD1 | TRBJ1-4 | NA
TGTGCCAGCAGCCAAGGCGGGTCTAATGGCTACACCTTC | CASSQGGSNGYTF | TRBV3-1/TRBV3-2 | NA | TRBJ1-2 | NA
TGCGCCAGCAGCACAACCGGGACAGGAAGGTACGAGCAGTACTTC | CASSTTGTGRYEQYF | TRBV5-1 | TRBD1 | TRBJ2-7 | NA
TGCGCCAGCAGTCCGCAGGGTACAGGAAACACCATATATTTT | CASSPQGTGNTIYF | TRBV5-1 | NA | TRBJ1-3 | once
TGTGCCAGCAGCCAAGCCTTATCGGTTGATACGCAGTATTTT | CASSQALSVDTQYF | TRBV14 | NA | TRBJ2-3 | NA
TGTGCCACCAGACGGGACAGGGCAAACGAGCAGTACTTC | CATRRDRANEQYF | TRBV15 | TRBD1 | TRBJ2-7 | once
TGTGCCAGCAGTTACCCTTTAGGCGGCGAGCAGTACTTC | CASSYPLGGEQYF | TRBV6-2/TRBV6-3 | NA | TRBJ2-7 | NA
TGTGCCAGCAGTTACTCGAAAGGCTCTAATCAGCCCCAGCATTTT | CASSYSKGSNQPQHF | TRBV6-6 | NA | TRBJ1-5 | NA
TGTGCCAGCAGCTTAATAGCGGGAGGGAACACAGATACGCAGTATTTT | CASSLIAGGNTDTQYF | TRBV7-9 | TRBD2 | TRBJ2-3 | NA
TGTGCCAGCAGCTACACTAGCGGAGCGACCTACGAGCAGTACTTC | CASSYTSGATYEQYF | TRBV7-2 | TRBD2 | TRBJ2-7 | few
TGTGCCAGCAAACTTGCGGGTTCGGACTATGGCTACACCTTC | CASKLAGSDYGYTF | TRBV5-8 | NA | TRBJ1-2 | NA
TGTGCCAGCAGCGCGGGACAGGGGGCATATCAGCCCCAGCATTTT | CASSAGQGAYQPQHF | TRBV9 | TRBD1 | TRBJ1-5 | NA
TGTGCCAGCAGTCGTTCCTCGGTAGCCTCCTACGAGCAGTACTTC | CASSRSSVASYEQYF | TRBV27 | NA | TRBJ2-7 | NA
TGTGCCAGTAGTCCAACCGGGACTAGCGGGTGGGGCAGGCAGTTCTTC | CASSPTGTSGWGRQFF | TRBV19 | TRBD2 | TRBJ2-1 | NA
TGTGCCAGCAGTTACCGGGACACAAATCAGCCCCAGCATTTT | CASSYRDTNQPQHF | TRBV6-2/TRBV6-3 | NA | TRBJ1-5 | NA
TGTGCCAGCACCATGAACACTGAAGCTTTCTTT | CASTMNTEAFF | TRBV28 | NA | TRBJ1-1 | NA
TGTGCCAGCAGGGGGGACACCACCCTCTATGGCTACACCTTC | CASRGDTTLYGYTF | TRBV27 | NA | TRBJ1-2 | NA
TGTGCCAGCAGTTCACCCGCCCCGGGACAGGATCACCCCTTCAACTTC | CASSSPAPGQDHPFNF | TRBV28 | TRBD1 | TRBJ1-2 | once
TGTGCCAGCAGTTCCCGGGACAGGGGTTGGCAAGAGACCCAGTACTTC | CASSSRDRGWQETQYF | TRBV6-5 | TRBD1 | TRBJ2-5 | NA